The clone carrying this T cell receptor beta chain was picked up many times. Its antigen remains unidentified. Trimming left V 5 bases short and J 7 bases short, with 12 bases between. The CDR3 is made up of 14 amino acids. The sample belongs to a study of metastatic and nonmetastatic thyroid tumors. Study as a whole: The study looked at repertoires side by side in blood and in tumor or nodule tissue from malignant and benign thyroid patients. Study-wide findings and caveats: Within blood and tumor, benign nodules reportedly had significantly lower TCR beta diversity than malignant thyroid tumors did.

All patients reached thyroid surgery having received no treatment beforehand. Original data processing: CDR3 differences across clinicopathological groups were used to build a distant-metastasis classifier for papillary thyroid cancer. TCRdb re-called clones via MiXCR from the PCR reads. These V and J calls are TCRdb output, not the study's own analysis. The data show around 20,000 clones, more than 12% seen once. The origin of this receptor is a female donor with papillary thyroid cancer or a benign thyroid nodule (not recorded which). Some clones in this sample may be carry-over from other donors' samples. The chain combines TRBV12-3 or TRBV12-4 with TRBJ1-6, with a possible D match to TRBD1 (5 bases). The sample was tumor tissue. CDR3 loop: CASSLSSGNSPLHF. DNA of the CDR3: TGTGCCAGCAGTCTTAGTTCAGGGAATTCACCCCTCCACTTT.